Reported below is one TCR beta chain. No antigen is known for it. The record has no base qualities; no much larger clone is one base away. Looking up the germline V gene (reference sequence) yields CDR1 SGHKS and CDR2 YYEKEE. V is cut back by 3 bases and J by 4 bases, with 3 bases in the junction unmatched. The CDR3 starts with the cysteine, ends with the phenylalanine, and has 13 residues. Kept here is only the CDR3 DNA, which spans 39 bases and is read in frame from base 1. TCRbeta CDR3 regions were sequenced with the immunoSEQ Assay. After extraction, genomic DNA underwent amplification by bias-controlled multiplex PCR, followed by high-throughput sequencing. In the paper's pipeline: Collapsing and filtering of sequences were performed to quantify the absolute abundance of each unique TCRbeta CDR3 region. T cell fraction was estimated by normalizing TCRbeta template counts to usable DNA, which was measured by amplifying reference genes present in all nucleated cells. Repertoire TCRs were annotated as SARS-CoV-2-specific when V gene, CDR3 amino acid sequence and J gene were exactly matched to a known reactive TCR set. MIRA supplied the reference SARS-CoV-2 TCR set, which was filtered for enrichment in COVID-19-positive ImmuneCODE repertoires so that public or cross-reactive TCRs were removed. Using the MIRA antigens, annotated TCRs were further analysed by specific ORF or by position within an ORF. Breadth was defined as the number of annotated unique rearrangements divided by the total number of unique productive rearrangements, and depth was defined as the summed frequency of the annotated unique rearrangements. Group comparisons of TCR breadth used two-sided Wilcoxon rank-sum tests. TCRdb re-hosts the immuneACCESS table, in-frame sequences only. Its copies lack some clones; in the studies checked, an unresolved V gene accounts for under half of them, and the cause for the rest is not known. V and J calls and clone size are copied from that table; D and trimming were computed from the DNA. This sample has about 39,000 clones in its table, and roughly four fifths of those were observed once. Approximately 44% of the sample comes from the top ten.

The time point label corresponds to: individuals recovered from natural SARS-CoV-2 infection. The data belong to a study of Ad26.COV2.S vaccination and SARS-CoV-2 variants (dated by TCRdb to 2020 to 2023). At the level of the whole study: TCRbeta repertoire sequencing served as the tool for gauging how specific and how broad the SARS-CoV-2-reactive T cell receptors were following Ad26.COV2.S vaccination. The TCR-sequenced set comprised approximately 32 samples: roughly 19 Ad26.COV2.S vaccine recipients, 5 placebo recipients and 8 SARS-CoV-2 convalescent individuals.

Points the paper makes about the study in general: The authors noted that total T cell responses may have been underestimated by the TCR breadth and depth analyses. Vaccine and placebo recipients had comparable non-spike TCR breadth, which fits with the vaccine containing only spike. Spike-specific TCR breadth was higher in Ad26.COV2.S recipients than in placebo recipients (P = 0.0014). After vaccination, spike-specific CD8+ and CD4+ T cell responses were reported to show substantial breadth.

The receptor comes from a human donor who had recovered from COVID-19. The input for sequencing was peripheral blood, taken after recovery from COVID-19. The chain joins TRBV5-5 to TRBJ1-2; 7 of the junction bases match TRBD1. The encoded CDR3 is CASSSGQVYGYTF. At the DNA level, the sequence is TGTGCCAGCAGCTCCGGACAGGTCTATGGCTACACCTTC.